This T cell receptor (beta chain) was captured by sequencing in a study of beta chain features in type 1 diabetes. Sequenced material consisted of expressed TCRB transcripts (all of the isolated RNA was reverse transcribed). This table comes from immunoSEQ multiplex PCR, and its TCRdb copy is limited to in-frame clones, with some not included. The sample contains approximately 160,000 clones, approximately 8.1% of which appear only once. The V gene's germline CDR1 is SGHTA and CDR2 FQGTGA. There are 15 residues in the CDR3. Deletions cut 5 bases from V and 6 bases from J, with 18 bases between. The sequence came from a man aged 18 to 35 in good health. Sequenced: central memory CD4+ T cells from blood. V usage is TRBV7-3 and J usage is TRBJ2-3, with D perhaps TRBD1 (6 bases). CDR3 nucleotides: TGTGCCAGCAGCCCGAGAAATACAGGGTTCGATACGCAGTATTTT. This codes for CASSPRNTGFDTQYF.